This T cell receptor beta chain was retrieved from a study of T-cell memory formation after mild COVID-19. Study conclusions and caveats: Clones contracting over day 15 to 85 were CD4/CD8 balanced, with later expanders leaning CD4+. Pre-infection memory held some responding clones, suggesting pre-existing cross-reactive T cells responded. Clones which contracted sat mainly in CM and EM if CD4+, and in EMRA if CD8+.

On this clonotype: The antigen remains undetermined.

Germline V gene sequence: CDR1 DFQATT, CDR2 SNEGSKA (reference sequence). J gave up 5 bases and V 1 base, and 11 bases lay outside the gene matches. CDR3 length: 17 amino acids. MiXCR, run by TCRdb on the 5' RACE reads, gives a single entry per CDR3 protein. The sample holds fewer than 500,000 distinct CDR3 sequences, approximately 25% seen once. Material: PBMCs or a T cell subset sorted from them (not recorded which). This TCR was sampled from an adult woman who had mild COVID-19 (a few samples of this study predate the infection). Cell type and time point are not known. The chain combines TRBV20-1 with TRBJ2-5, with 12 positions matching TRBD1. CDR3 sequence reads: CSARGPGTGGVLETQYF. The CDR3 bases are TGCAGTGCTAGAGGTCCCGGGACAGGGGGCGTTTTGGAGACCCAGTACTTC.